The 5 T cell receptor beta chains listed next were all sequenced from one sample in a study of shared clonotypes between healthy human individuals. Clones were read by immunoSEQ multiplex PCR, and TCRdb kept only the in-frame ones, dropping some. The table has about 2 million clones, roughly 95% seen once; the top ten hold 0.1% to 0.15%. What was sequenced was naive CD4+ T cells sorted from blood. Subset here: CD45RA+ positively selected. The receptors shown here come from a young man in good health.

This sequence joins TRBV18 and TRBJ2-2, with D uncertain. Germline V CDR1 and CDR2: KGHSH, LQKENI. The V end lost 4 bases, the J end lost 6 bases, and 6 bases lay between the germline ends. This CDR3 has 12 residues. This chain's CDR3 is CASSQRAGELFF. As DNA, the CDR3 is TGTGCCAGCTCACAAAGGGCCGGGGAGCTGTTTTTT.

This chain joins TRBV5-1 and TRBJ1-4, with D perhaps TRBD1 (6 bases). V was trimmed by 1 base and J by 5 bases, leaving 12 bases between them. The CDR3 is 15 amino acids. The germline V gene has CDR1 SGHRS and CDR2 YFSETQ. For the CDR3, the DNA is TGCGCCAGCAGCTTGCAAGGACAGAGAAATGAAAAACTGTTTTTT. Translated, it gives CASSLQGQRNEKLFF.

The chain links TRBV2 to TRBJ2-3; TRBD2 matches at 10 bases. The CDR3 has 15 amino acids. CDR1 and CDR2 from the germline V gene are SNHLY and FYNNEI. Trimming removed 5 bases from V and 4 bases from J; junction bases left unmatched: 6. The CDR3 loop is CASSLLAGNPDTQYF. The CDR3 DNA follows: TGTGCCAGCAGTTTACTAGCGGGGAACCCAGATACGCAGTATTTT.

The V and J genes are TRBV2 and TRBJ2-7, with D unresolved. The CDR3 loop spans 13 amino acids. Trimming removed 5 bases at V and 3 bases at J, with 11 bases between. CDR1 and CDR2 from the germline V gene are SNHLY and FYNNEI. The CDR3: CASSFGPYYEQYF. Written as DNA, the CDR3 is TGTGCCAGCAGTTTTGGACCCTACTACGAGCAGTACTTC.

A word on this clone: The junction does not match germline at one end; this may be a read error. This rearrangement joins TRBV5-8 to TRBJ2-7; a weak D match, TRBD1 (5 bases). Germline CDR1 and CDR2: SGHTS and YDEGEE. The CDR3 has 14 amino acids. The CDR3 loop is CASSTTTATLPSSF. In DNA, the CDR3 is TGTGCCAGCAGCACAACGACAGCCACTTTACCCTCTTCCTTC.